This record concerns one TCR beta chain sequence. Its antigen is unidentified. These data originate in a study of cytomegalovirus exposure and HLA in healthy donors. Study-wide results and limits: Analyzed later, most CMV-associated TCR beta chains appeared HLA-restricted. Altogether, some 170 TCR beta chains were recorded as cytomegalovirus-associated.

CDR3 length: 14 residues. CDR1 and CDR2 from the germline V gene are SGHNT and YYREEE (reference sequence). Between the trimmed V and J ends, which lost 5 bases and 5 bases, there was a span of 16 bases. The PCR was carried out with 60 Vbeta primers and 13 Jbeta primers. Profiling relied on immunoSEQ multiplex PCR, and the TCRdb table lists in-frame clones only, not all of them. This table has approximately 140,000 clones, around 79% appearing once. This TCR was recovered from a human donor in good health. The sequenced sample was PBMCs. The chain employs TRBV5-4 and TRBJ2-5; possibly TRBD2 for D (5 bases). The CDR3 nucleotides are TGTGCCAGCAGGGCGTCACTAGGAGCGGAGACCCAGTACTTC. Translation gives CASRASLGAETQYF.